The source of this TCR beta chain is a study of OX40 agonist ivuxolimab in advanced cancers. The overall study: Allowance was made for prior anti-PD-1, anti-PD-L1 or anti-CTLA-4 therapy, and around 41% had some.

V was cut by 5 bases and J by 9 bases, with 17 bases left in between. The CDR3 sequence is 14 residues long. Per the germline V gene, CDR1 is SGHTA and CDR2 is FQGTGA. Study-level findings and limits: Clonal expansion was seen in CD4+ and CD8+ blood T cells by week 6 at 0.1 to 3.0 mg/kg.

As to this clone: Its antigen is unknown.

Repertoires were generated with immunoSEQ multiplex PCR, while TCRdb's copy carries only in-frame clones and drops some. Among about 80,000 clones listed, approximately 85% were seen once. This receptor was obtained from an adult with an advanced solid tumor such as melanoma, head and neck, liver or kidney cancer. The sequencing used CD4+ or CD8+ T cells sorted from blood, collected in a trial of the OX40 agonist ivuxolimab. V is TRBV7-3 and J is TRBJ2-1; D perhaps matches TRBD2 (6 bases). CDR3 loop: CASSIGTGRTEQFF. CDR3 DNA sequence: TGTGCCAGCAGCATCGGGACTGGGCGAACTGAGCAGTTCTTC.